Each of the 20 T cell receptor beta chains below was sequenced from the same sample in a study of blood T cells in healthy people across ages (dated by TCRdb to 2014 to 2015). The library was built by means of 5' RACE. Sequencing was performed on an Illumina HiSeq 2500. A second PCR of about 7 to 12 cycles was run with a J-beta primer mix and a sample-barcoded 5' primer. Starting from the raw public reads, TCRdb applied fastp trimming at Q25, assembled clones with MiXCR and retained in-frame beta chains. When rows share a CDR3 protein, they turn into one entry using the most common DNA and genes. The sample yields about a million distinct CDR3 sequences; 35% to 40% were counted once. Jointly, the top ten make up about 12% of the sample. The sequencing sample was made of blood. Receptors originate from a man between 18 and 35 years old in good health.

This clonotype was counted between two and nine times. The rearrangement links TRBV28 to TRBJ1-1; D ambiguous. Trimming pared 7 bases from V and 2 bases from J, leaving 11 bases between. The CDR3 consists of 13 residues. Germline CDR1 is MDHEN and CDR2 is SYDVKM. The CDR3 region has the DNA TGTGCCAGCAACACTGCAGAAAACACTGAAGCTTTCTTT. Translated: CASNTAENTEAFF.

This clonotype occurred many times. The chain links TRBV7-2 to TRBJ1-1; D is possibly TRBD1 (6 bases). Trimming left V 5 bases short and J 4 bases short, with 14 bases between. This CDR3 has 14 residues. Germline CDR1 and CDR2: SGHTA and FQGNSA. CDR3 amino acids: CASSRDMTGTEAFF. In nucleotides, the CDR3 is TGTGCCAGCAGCCGTGATATGACAGGCACTGAAGCTTTCTTT.

The chain couples TRBV20-1 to TRBJ2-7, with a possible D match to TRBD2 (5 bases). Trimming shortened V by 3 bases and J by 3 bases, and 15 bases separated the two germline ends. Germline CDR1 and CDR2: DFQATT and SNEGSKA (reference sequence). CDR3 length equals 14 residues. CDR3 sequence reads: CSASPFDSVYEQYF. The CDR3 DNA is TGCAGTGCTAGCCCCTTCGATAGCGTCTACGAGCAGTACTTC.

The rearrangement links TRBV10-2 to TRBJ2-1; TRBD1 is a possible D gene (6 bases). Trimming removed 2 bases from V and 6 bases from J, with 20 bases in between. The CDR3 has 17 amino acids. The V gene's germline CDR1 is WSHSY and CDR2 SAAADI. CDR3 nucleotide sequence: TGCGCCAGCAGTGAGGGTCCGCTAGGGGGATACAGCAATGAGCAGTTCTTC. Amino acids: CASSEGPLGGYSNEQFF.

The gene calls are TRBV12-5 and TRBJ2-1; tentatively, D is TRBD2 (7 bases). V was cut by 7 bases and J by 8 bases, with 21 bases left in between. The germline V gene encodes CDR1 LGHNT and CDR2 FRNRAP. This CDR3 is 15 amino acids long. CDR3 protein: CASARGRAGSDEQFF. DNA of the CDR3: TGTGCTAGTGCCCGGGGGCGAGCGGGGAGCGATGAGCAGTTCTTC. Full variable domain (outside the CDR3, taken from reference TRBV12-5 and TRBJ2-1): DARVTQTPRHKVTEMGQEVTMRCQPILGHNTVFWYRQTMMQGLELLAYFRNRAPLDDSGMPKDRFSAEMPDATLATLKIQPSEPRDSAVYFCASARGRAGSDEQFFGPGTRLTVL.

With regard to this clonotype: A read error may account for a junction end that differs from germline. The chain joins TRBV3-1 to TRBJ1-2; D is possibly TRBD1 (5 bases). The CDR3 has 13 residues. CDR1 LGHDT and CDR2 YNNKEL come from the germline V gene (reference sequence). The CDR3 DNA is TGTGCCTGCAGCCGCGACAGCAACTATGGCTACACCTTC. It specifies CACSRDSNYGYTF. Drawing the rest from reference TRBV3-1 and TRBJ1-2, the complete variable domain is DTAVSQTPKYLVTQMGNDKSIKCEQNLGHDTMYWYKQDSKKFLKIMFSYNNKELIINETVPNRFSPKSPDKAHLNLHINSLELGDSAVYFCACSRDSNYGYTFGSGTRLTVV.

The chain carries TRBV14 and TRBJ2-5; D not resolved. V gave up 1 base and J gave up 4 bases, with 7 bases separating them. Germline V gives CDR1 SGHDN, CDR2 FVKESK. The CDR3 is 13 amino acids. The CDR3 region is CASSQAWAETQYF. CDR3 DNA: TGTGCCAGCAGCCAAGCCTGGGCAGAGACCCAGTACTTC.

In its sample, this clonotype was seen a few times. The chain joins TRBV9 to TRBJ2-1; TRBD1 matches 7 bases. Germline-derived CDR1 and CDR2 are SGDLS and YYNGEE. Trimming took 4 bases from V and 5 from J; bases not matched to a gene: 9. This CDR3 contains 15 residues. This CDR3 reads CASSYPGQKDNEQFF. CDR3 bases: TGTGCCAGCAGCTACCCGGGACAGAAAGACAATGAGCAGTTCTTC.

The chain links TRBV27 to TRBJ2-5, with TRBD2 matching 8 bases. The trim removed 2 bases at V and 11 bases at J, leaving 13 bases unmatched. The CDR3 has 15 residues. Germline values: CDR1 MNHEY, CDR2 SMNVEV (reference sequence). CDR3 coding DNA: TGTGCCAGCAGTTTACTACCGGGGGGGCACCATGAGCAGTACTTC. Translated, it gives CASSLLPGGHHEQYF.

This clonotype appeared once. The chain recombines TRBV27 with TRBJ1-5, with a weak D call TRBD1 (5 bases). The CDR3 has 14 amino acids. CDR1 and CDR2 from the germline V gene are MNHEY and SMNVEV (reference sequence). The V gene lost 3 bases and the J gene lost 7 bases, with 13 bases spanning the gap. CDR3 nucleotide sequence: TGTGCCAGCAGTTTGAACAGGAGTTGGCAGCCCCAGCATTTT. It codes for CASSLNRSWQPQHF.

Details on this clonotype: This may stem from a read error, because a much larger clone lies one nucleotide away. The V gene is TRBV20-1, the J gene TRBJ2-1; D may be TRBD2 (6 bases). The CDR3 is 15 amino acids. The V end was cut by 0 bases, the J end by 0 bases, with 9 bases between. Germline V CDR1 and CDR2: DFQATT, SNEGSKA (reference sequence). DNA for the CDR3: TGCAGTGCTAGAGATCTGCGGGGCTCCTACAATGAGCAGTTCTTC. Translating it yields CSARDLRGSYNEQFF.

This clonotype was seen a handful of times. The V call is TRBV2, the J call TRBJ1-2; unclear D gene. The CDR3 has 11 residues. V lost 6 bases and J lost 12, with 14 bases in between. Per the germline V gene, CDR1 is SNHLY and CDR2 is FYNNEI. The CDR3 protein is CASSGLLPNTF. The CDR3 bases are TGTGCCAGCAGCGGACTTCTGCCCAACACCTTC. Full variable domain (missing parts from reference TRBV2 and TRBJ1-2): EPEVTQTPSHQVTQMGQEVILRCVPISNHLYFYWYRQILGQKVEFLVSFYNNEISEKSEIFDDQFSVERPDGSNFTLKIRSTKLEDSAMYFCASSGLLPNTFGSGTRLTVV.

V gene TRBV12-3 or TRBV12-4 combines with J gene TRBJ2-5; perhaps D is TRBD1 or TRBD2 (6 bases each). Trimming took off 6 bases at V and 4 bases at J, with 21 bases between the two ends. This CDR3 region has 16 residues. DNA for the CDR3: TGTGCCAGCAGCCCTCGGGGGCCCGGAGTTTCAGAGACCCAGTACTTC. It yields the protein CASSPRGPGVSETQYF.

The CDR3 DNA sequence: TGTGCCAGCTCAAAGGGACTGACGTACGAGCAGTACTTC. Its protein is CASSKGLTYEQYF. The chain combines TRBV18 with TRBJ2-7, with D perhaps matching TRBD2 (6 bases). The CDR3 length is 13 residues. Trimming removed 5 bases at V and 4 bases at J, with 12 bases between. CDR1 KGHSH and CDR2 LQKENI come from the germline V gene.

In its sample, this clonotype was seen a few times. V is TRBV5-1 and J is TRBJ2-3; 9 bases are shared with TRBD1. The ends lost 0 bases at V and 1 base at J; junction bases unmatched: 3. This CDR3 contains 16 residues. Germline CDR1 reads SGHRS; CDR2 reads YFSETQ. In nucleotides, the CDR3 is TGCGCCAGCAGCTTGGGGACAGGGGCTCGCACAGATACGCAGTATTTT. Residues: CASSLGTGARTDTQYF.

The table lists this clonotype with a few counts. The V and J genes are TRBV12-5 and TRBJ1-5; D not resolved. The CDR3 runs 14 residues. Looked up from germline, CDR1 is LGHNT and CDR2 is FRNRAP. Deletions cut 1 base from V and 7 bases from J, with 11 bases between. For the CDR3, the DNA is TGTGCTAGTGGTTTGGCATCACAAACGCAGCCCCAGCATTTT. It codes for CASGLASQTQPQHF.

This clonotype was counted only a few times. The CDR3 sequence is CASSDLGGIRGAFF. In nucleotides, the CDR3 is TGTGCCAGCAGTGACCTGGGGGGGATAAGGGGAGCTTTCTTT. The chain has TRBV6-1 and TRBJ1-1, with D tentatively TRBD1 (5 bases). CDR3 size: 14 residues. Per the germline V gene, CDR1 is MNHNS and CDR2 is SASEGT. V lost 3 bases, J lost 10 bases, and 18 bases lay in between.

The chain is built from TRBV6-6 and TRBJ1-1, with 9 nucleotides matching TRBD1. J gave up 0 bases and V 2 bases, and 4 bases lay outside the gene matches. The CDR3 loop spans 16 amino acids. Germline V gene lookup returns CDR1 MNHNY and CDR2 SVGAGI (reference sequence). Here the CDR3 DNA reads TGTGCCAGCAGTTACCCAGGGACAGGGATGAACACTGAAGCTTTCTTT. Its translation: CASSYPGTGMNTEAFF.

This clonotype showed up just a few times. The chain combines TRBV20-1 with TRBJ1-5; no definite D call. CDR3 size: 14 residues. Germline CDR1 is DFQATT and CDR2 is SNEGSKA (reference sequence). Trimming removed 3 bases at V and 0 bases at J, with 9 bases between. The CDR3 spells CSASGRYSNQPQHF. DNA of the CDR3: TGCAGTGCTAGCGGCAGATATAGCAATCAGCCCCAGCATTTT.

This chain uses TRBV28 with TRBJ1-5, with a tentative D call TRBD1 (6 bases). CDR3 length: 13 amino acids. Looked up from germline, CDR1 is MDHEN and CDR2 is SYDVKM. V lost 5 bases, J lost 11 bases, and 16 bases lay in between. In DNA, the CDR3 is TGTGCCAGCAGTGACAAACAGGGCCAGACCCAGCATTTT. Encoded protein: CASSDKQGQTQHF.